Below are 8 T cell receptor beta chains sequenced from a single sample in a study of cytomegalovirus exposure and HLA in healthy donors. The table came from immunoSEQ multiplex PCR; TCRdb's copy has only in-frame clones and leaves some out. Of around 160,000 clones in the sample, 75% to 95% are singletons; the top ten hold 3% to 3.5%. Sequencing was performed on PBMCs. The receptors come from a woman under 30 in good health and CMV-seropositive.

The chain recombines TRBV27 with TRBJ2-7; 13 bases line up with TRBD2. CDR1 is MNHEY and CDR2 is SMNVEV in the germline V gene (reference sequence). This CDR3 is 17 amino acids long. J was trimmed by 2 bases and V by 1 base; bases with no gene match: 5. CDR3 amino acids: CASSLFTSGREPYEQYF. CDR3 bases: TGTGCCAGCAGTTTATTCACTAGCGGGAGGGAACCCTACGAGCAGTACTTC.

The V and J genes are TRBV9 and TRBJ1-4, with TRBD1 matching 9 bases. After removal of 0 bases from V and 4 bases from J, the junction contained 4 bases not matched to a gene. Germline lookup yields CDR1 SGDLS and CDR2 YYNGEE. This CDR3 has 16 amino acids. This chain's CDR3 is CASSVDTGGLNEKLFF. In DNA, the CDR3 is TGTGCCAGCAGCGTAGATACAGGGGGCCTTAATGAAAAACTGTTTTTT.

The gene calls are TRBV18 and TRBJ2-3; 7 bases are shared with TRBD1. CDR1 KGHSH and CDR2 LQKENI come from the germline V gene. The ends lost 6 bases at V and 0 bases at J; junction bases unmatched: 6. CDR3 length: 15 amino acids. DNA for the CDR3: TGTGCCAGCTCGGGCAACAGGGGAAGCACAGATACGCAGTATTTT. This gives the protein CASSGNRGSTDTQYF.

This sequence joins TRBV6-6 and TRBJ2-3; 7 nucleotides align to TRBD2. This CDR3 has 15 residues. The germline gives CDR1 MNHNY, CDR2 SVGAGI (reference sequence). Trimming at V came to 2 bases and at J to 2 bases, leaving 4 bases not matched to a gene. The CDR3: CASSYPSGITDTQYF. The CDR3 DNA follows: TGTGCCAGCAGTTACCCTAGCGGTATCACAGATACGCAGTATTTT.

As DNA, the CDR3 is TGTGCCAGCCGAGGACAGGGGGGGTACACTGAAGCTTTCTTT. Its protein product is CASRGQGGYTEAFF. The chain is built from TRBV6-1 and TRBJ1-1, with 10 positions matching TRBD1. V was clipped by 8 bases and J by 3 bases; unmatched bases: 6. The CDR3 has 14 amino acids. The germline V gene has CDR1 MNHNS and CDR2 SASEGT.

The V gene is TRBV15, the J gene TRBJ2-5; TRBD1 agrees at 7 bases. The germline gives CDR1 LNHNV, CDR2 YYDKDF (reference sequence). J was trimmed by 6 bases and V by 0 bases; bases with no gene match: 7. The CDR3 runs 15 residues. In DNA form, the CDR3 reads TGTGCCACCAGCAGAGAGGGGACAGACGTCCAGACCCAGTACTTC. Translation gives CATSREGTDVQTQYF. The variable domain in full, completed from reference TRBV15 and TRBJ2-5, reads DAMVIQNPRYQVTQFGKPVTLSCSQTLNHNVMYWYQQKSSQAPKLLFHYYDKDFNNEADTPDNFQSRRPNTSFCFLDIRSPGLGDTAMYLCATSREGTDVQTQYFGPGTRLLVL.

The rearrangement links TRBV7-8 to TRBJ2-5; TRBD2 matches 9 bases. With 3 bases clipped from V and 5 bases from J, the junction kept 10 bases outside the gene matches. The CDR3 has 16 residues. The germline V gene has CDR1 SGHVS and CDR2 FQNEAQ. This CDR3 reads CASSLRRGGQDETQYF. CDR3 DNA sequence: TGTGCCAGCAGCTTGAGGCGGGGGGGCCAGGACGAGACCCAGTACTTC.

This chain joins TRBV2 and TRBJ1-6; the match to TRBD1 covers 7 bases. The ends lost 5 bases at V and 2 bases at J; junction bases unmatched: 3. The germline gives CDR1 SNHLY, CDR2 FYNNEI. There are 15 residues in the CDR3. The CDR3: CASSLGTAYNSPLHF. The CDR3 region has the DNA TGTGCCAGCAGTCTCGGGACAGCCTATAATTCACCCCTCCACTTT.